This T cell receptor (beta chain) originates from a study of blood T cell repertoires in COVID-19. Profiled with immunoSEQ multiplex PCR; TCRdb holds only in-frame clones, not every one. The table shows roughly 100,000 clones, with under 80% occurring only once. Between the trimmed V and J ends, which lost 3 bases and 0 bases, there was a span of 5 bases. This CDR3 has 13 residues. Germline V gene sequence: CDR1 SGDLS, CDR2 YYNGEE. This clone was seen only a few times. V is TRBV9 and J is TRBJ2-3; D is uncertain. The TCR sequence derives from a woman aged 70-85 years with acute or convalescent COVID-19. The sample consisted of peripheral blood. The CDR3 DNA reads as TGTGCCAGCAGCGCCTCTAGCACAGATACGCAGTATTTT. Translated, it gives CASSASSTDTQYF.